One sample yielded the 26 T cell receptor beta chains listed below, sequenced in a study of T cells in localized non-small cell lung cancer. Measured with immunoSEQ multiplex PCR; TCRdb has only the in-frame clones, and not every one. The table records under 35,000 clones, roughly 75% of them present only once. Sample: peripheral blood, taken before any cancer treatment. The receptors originated from a male donor aged 60 or over with stage III squamous cell lung carcinoma.

The chain links TRBV7-9 to TRBJ1-3, with D maybe TRBD1 (5 bases). CDR3 length equals 15 residues. Looked up from germline, CDR1 is SEHNR and CDR2 is FQNEAQ (reference sequence). V lost 0 bases, J lost 0 bases, and 6 bases lay in between. In DNA, the CDR3 is TGTGCCAGCAGCTTAGCTACAGGCTCTGGAAACACCATATATTTT. It translates to CASSLATGSGNTIYF.

CDR3 residues: CASSFSTSGPYEQYF. The CDR3 DNA is TGTGCCAGCAGCTTTAGCACTAGCGGTCCCTACGAGCAGTACTTC. This rearrangement joins TRBV7-2 to TRBJ2-7; 8 nucleotides line up with TRBD2. The V gene end was trimmed by 3 bases and the J gene end by 2 bases; junction bases not matched to a gene: 6. Germline CDR1 reads SGHTA; CDR2 reads FQGNSA. This CDR3 spans 15 amino acids.

V usage is TRBV2 and J usage is TRBJ1-1; no clear D gene. The CDR3 is made up of 13 amino acids. The germline gives CDR1 SNHLY, CDR2 FYNNEI. Trimming took 8 bases from V and 4 from J, leaving 14 bases between them. Here the CDR3 DNA reads TGTGCCAGCGAACTCATTTCTGGCACTGAAGCTTTCTTT. This translates into CASELISGTEAFF. Full variable domain (missing parts from reference TRBV2 and TRBJ1-1): EPEVTQTPSHQVTQMGQEVILRCVPISNHLYFYWYRQILGQKVEFLVSFYNNEISEKSEIFDDQFSVERPDGSNFTLKIRSTKLEDSAMYFCASELISGTEAFFGQGTRLTVV.

The rearrangement uses TRBV14 and TRBJ1-2; D possibly corresponds to TRBD1 (6 bases). Trimming cost V 1 base and J 8 bases, with 17 bases left between them. CDR1 is SGHDN, CDR2 FVKESK, per germline. CDR3 size: 15 residues. The CDR3 DNA is TGTGCCAGCAGCCAAGCCCTACAGGGCCCCGGGGGCTACACCTTC. Its protein is CASSQALQGPGGYTF.

The sample holds one count of this clone. The chain carries TRBV28 and TRBJ2-1; 12 bases align to TRBD2. Germline trimming cut 6 bases from V and 5 bases from J; bases unmatched to any gene: 8. Germline V CDR1 and CDR2: MDHEN, SYDVKM. The CDR3 contains 16 residues. The CDR3 nucleotides are TGTGCCAGCAGATTTGCTGGACTAGCGGGAAACAATGAGCAGTTCTTC. Translation: CASRFAGLAGNNEQFF. Supplemented by reference TRBV28 and TRBJ2-1, the full variable domain reads DVKVTQSSRYLVKRTGEKVFLECVQDMDHENMFWYRQDPGLGLRLIYFSYDVKMKEKGDIPEGYSVSREKKERFSLILESASTNQTSMYLCASRFAGLAGNNEQFFGPGTRLTVL.

This clone was found once. This chain joins TRBV10-3 and TRBJ1-5; 7 positions match TRBD1. Unmatched junction bases numbered 3, after V lost 6 bases and J lost 7 bases. The CDR3 extends over 12 amino acids. Germline-derived CDR1 and CDR2 are ENHRY and SYGVKD. In DNA form, the CDR3 reads TGTGCCATCAGAACAGGGGACCAGCCCCAGCATTTT. Translated: CAIRTGDQPQHF.

A few counts support this clone. J is TRBJ2-2 and V is TRBV7-3, with 9 bases aligning to TRBD2. V shed 2 bases, J shed 0 bases, and the junction held 1 base outside the gene matches. CDR3 size: 16 residues. The V gene's germline CDR1 is SGHTA and CDR2 FQGTGA. The DNA for the CDR3 is TGTGCCAGCAGCTTAGCGGGAGGGTCGAACACCGGGGAGCTGTTTTTT. Encoded protein: CASSLAGGSNTGELFF. The variable domain in full, with the rest retrieved from reference TRBV7-3 and TRBJ2-2, is GAGVSQTPSNKVTEKGKYVELRCDPISGHTALYWYRQSLGQGPEFLIYFQGTGAADDSGLPNDRFFAVRPEGSVSTLKIQRTERGDSAVYLCASSLAGGSNTGELFFGEGSRLTVL.

The V and J genes are TRBV6-1 and TRBJ1-1; D unclear. Deletions cut 0 bases from V and 1 base from J, with 6 bases between. CDR3 size: 14 residues. Germline V gene data show CDR1 as MNHNS and CDR2 as SASEGT. The CDR3 bases are TGTGCCAGCAGTGAAGCGCTATCGAACACTGAAGCTTTCTTT. Protein: CASSEALSNTEAFF.

The chain couples TRBV7-2 to TRBJ2-3, with 16 bases identical to TRBD2. Germline V gives CDR1 SGHTA, CDR2 FQGNSA. V lost 5 bases, J lost 4 bases, and 12 bases stayed unmatched. The CDR3 has 19 residues. CDR3 in DNA: TGTGCCAGCAGCAAAAGGGGGACTAGCGGGAGGGCCAGGGCAGATACGCAGTATTTT. Translating gives CASSKRGTSGRARADTQYF. The full variable domain, its missing parts supplied by reference TRBV7-2 and TRBJ2-3, is GAGVSQSPSNKVTEKGKDVELRCDPISGHTALYWYRQSLGQGLEFLIYFQGNSAPDKSGLPSDRFSAERTGGSVSTLTIQRTQQEDSAVYLCASSKRGTSGRARADTQYFGPGTRLTVL.

The V gene is TRBV7-3, the J gene TRBJ1-1, with D possibly matching TRBD1 (5 bases). Trimming took off 2 bases at V and 5 bases at J, with 12 bases between the two ends. CDR1 and CDR2 from the germline V gene are SGHTA and FQGTGA. The CDR3 length is 14 residues. This CDR3 is CASSLQGIGTEAFF. CDR3 nucleotide sequence: TGTGCCAGCAGCTTACAGGGAATTGGGACTGAAGCTTTCTTT.

This chain uses TRBV5-5 with TRBJ1-2; D uncertain. Per the germline V gene, CDR1 is SGHKS and CDR2 is YYEKEE (reference sequence). The CDR3 has 14 amino acids. V dropped 0 bases and J dropped 0 bases, with 6 bases sitting between them. CDR3 bases: TGTGCCAGCAGCTTGGTGCCAGCTAACTATGGCTACACCTTC. Its translation: CASSLVPANYGYTF. Variable domain in full (rest from reference TRBV5-5 and TRBJ1-2): DAGVTQSPTHLIKTRGQQVTLRCSPISGHKSVSWYQQVLGQGPQFIFQYYEKEERGRGNFPDRFSARQFPNYSSELNVNALLLGDSALYLCASSLVPANYGYTFGSGTRLTVV.

The gene calls are TRBV19 and TRBJ2-5; TRBD1 or TRBD2 may be the D gene (5 bases each). Trimming pared 5 bases from V and 3 bases from J, leaving 10 bases between. The germline CDR1 and CDR2 sequences are LNHDA and SQIVND (reference sequence). The CDR3 sequence is 13 residues long. This chain's CDR3 is CASSSQGEETQYF. CDR3 coding DNA: TGTGCCAGTAGTTCGCAGGGAGAAGAGACCCAGTACTTC.

The rearrangement joins TRBV7-2 to TRBJ2-5, with a weak D call TRBD2 (6 bases). The CDR3 length is 12 residues. Trimming cost V 2 bases and J 8 bases, with 9 bases left between them. The germline gives CDR1 SGHTA, CDR2 FQGNSA. The CDR3 nucleotides are TGTGCCAGCAGCTTAAGGGAGGCAACCCAGTACTTC. Translated: CASSLREATQYF.

The genes are TRBV6-6 and TRBJ1-3, with D maybe TRBD1 (5 bases). This CDR3 contains 13 residues. Germline V gene sequence: CDR1 MNHNY, CDR2 SVGAGI (reference sequence). The V end lost 5 bases, the J end lost 0 bases, and 5 bases lay between the germline ends. CDR3 nucleotides: TGTGCCAGCAGTGGGGGCTCTGGAAACACCATATATTTT. Protein sequence: CASSGGSGNTIYF.

This clone was counted only a few times. The rearrangement links TRBV27 to TRBJ2-2; D is uncertain. Germline assignment: CDR1 MNHEY and CDR2 SMNVEV (reference sequence). V lost 4 bases, J lost 0 bases, and 9 bases lay in between. This CDR3 comprises 15 residues. In DNA form, the CDR3 reads TGTGCCAGCAGTTCTTCATGGGCGAACACCGGGGAGCTGTTTTTT. Amino acid sequence: CASSSSWANTGELFF.

The chain carries TRBV23-1 and TRBJ2-3; D is possibly TRBD2 (6 bases). TRBV23-1 is given ORF status, its function remaining uncertain. This CDR3 is built from 14 residues. Trimming stripped 7 bases from V and 6 bases from J, with 17 bases between. The chain's CDR3 is CASNGGAPNDTQYF. For the CDR3, the DNA is TGCGCCAGCAATGGCGGGGCCCCTAACGATACGCAGTATTTT.

J is TRBJ2-6 and V is TRBV4-1; TRBD1 matches 7 bases. With V trimmed by 6 bases and J by 4 bases, 6 bases remained unmatched. From germline, CDR1 is MGHRA and CDR2 YSYEKL. The CDR3 runs 15 residues. CDR3 amino acids: CASRETGLGANVLTF. CDR3 DNA sequence: TGCGCCAGCAGAGAGACAGGGTTAGGGGCCAACGTCCTGACTTTC.

The chain employs TRBV27 and TRBJ2-7; D gene unclear. The CDR3 has 14 residues. V gave up 4 bases and J gave up 5 bases, with 15 bases separating them. Germline CDR1 and CDR2: MNHEY and SMNVEV (reference sequence). CDR3 sequence (DNA): TGTGCCAGCAGTTCCGCCCCCCACACCAACGAGCAGTACTTC. Residues: CASSSAPHTNEQYF.

V and J are TRBV28 and TRBJ2-7; D is unresolved. In germline, CDR1 is MDHEN, CDR2 SYDVKM. Trimming removed 8 bases at V and 4 bases at J, with 9 bases between. The CDR3 runs 11 residues. The CDR3 spells CASDGLYEQYF. The CDR3 DNA is TGTGCCAGCGACGGCCTTTACGAGCAGTACTTC.

The chain joins TRBV7-2 to TRBJ2-1; D tentatively fits TRBD1 or TRBD2 (5 bases each). CDR3 length: 15 residues. Trimming took off 5 bases at V and 7 bases at J, with 18 bases between the two ends. Germline lookup yields CDR1 SGHTA and CDR2 FQGNSA. Here the CDR3 DNA reads TGTGCCAGCAGCCTCCAGGGCGGTGGCGGGAATGAGCAGTTCTTC. Translated, it gives CASSLQGGGGNEQFF.

This clone has more than one count but fewer than ten. The chain recombines TRBV10-3 with TRBJ1-4; unclear D gene. Germline assignment: CDR1 ENHRY and CDR2 SYGVKD. The CDR3 spans 13 residues. V was shortened by 2 bases and J by 10 bases, with 11 bases between the two germline ends. DNA for the CDR3: TGTGCCATCAGTGAGCGGGTTGGCGGAAAACTGTTTTTT. Its protein product is CAISERVGGKLFF.

The V and J genes are TRBV7-3 and TRBJ2-2; D possibly corresponds to TRBD1 (6 bases). The CDR3 totals 17 residues. V lost 4 bases and J lost 0, with 15 bases in between. Per the germline V gene, CDR1 is SGHTA and CDR2 is FQGTGA. This CDR3 is CASSSPGTHANTGELFF. CDR3 nucleotide sequence: TGTGCCAGCAGCTCCCCCGGGACACACGCGAACACCGGGGAGCTGTTTTTT. The full variable domain, completed using reference TRBV7-3 and TRBJ2-2, is GAGVSQTPSNKVTEKGKYVELRCDPISGHTALYWYRQSLGQGPEFLIYFQGTGAADDSGLPNDRFFAVRPEGSVSTLKIQRTERGDSAVYLCASSSPGTHANTGELFFGEGSRLTVL.

The rearrangement uses TRBV7-2 and TRBJ2-3; unclear D gene. This CDR3 comprises 15 residues. Deletions cut 7 bases from V and 4 bases from J, with 18 bases between. Germline CDR1 reads SGHTA; CDR2 reads FQGNSA. CDR3 protein: CASTLGQLGSDTQYF. CDR3 nucleotide sequence: TGTGCCAGCACTTTAGGGCAGTTGGGGTCAGATACGCAGTATTTT.

This clone has just a few counts. The chain is built from TRBV7-8 and TRBJ2-7; a weak D match, TRBD2 (5 bases). The CDR3 loop spans 14 amino acids. V gave up 0 bases and J gave up 5 bases, with 11 bases separating them. Germline CDR1 and CDR2: SGHVS and FQNEAQ. CDR3 nucleotide sequence: TGTGCCAGCAGCTTAGCGGCTAGCTCTGACGAGCAGTACTTC. It specifies CASSLAASSDEQYF.

This clone was recorded only once. The chain couples TRBV2 to TRBJ2-5; 7 bases are shared with TRBD1. Germline assignment: CDR1 SNHLY and CDR2 FYNNEI. The CDR3 consists of 15 residues. V lost 8 bases and J lost 5; bases outside the gene matches: 14. The CDR3 DNA follows: TGTGCCAGCGGGGGACAGAGCCCCTACTCTGAGACCCAGTACTTC. It yields the protein CASGGQSPYSETQYF.

The chain has TRBV7-9 and TRBJ2-7, with 7 bases identical to TRBD2. The CDR3 length is 13 residues. The ends lost 5 bases at V and 6 bases at J; junction bases unmatched: 7. The V gene's germline CDR1 is SEHNR and CDR2 FQNEAQ (reference sequence). The DNA of the CDR3 is TGTGCCAGCAGCCTTGGGGAGGGACGCGAGCAGTACTTC. Amino acids: CASSLGEGREQYF.